The 12 T cell receptor beta chains below were found in one sample sequenced in a study of T cell changes during pregnancy in multiple sclerosis. The data were produced by immunoSEQ multiplex PCR, yet TCRdb's version contains in-frame clones alone and is incomplete. The sample comprises just under 80,000 clones, around 95% of which are singletons, and approximately 0.75% rests with the top ten. Here the sequenced sample was peripheral blood, taken in the second trimester of pregnancy. The origin of the receptors is a female donor in good health, enrolled as a control in a pregnancy study.

This chain connects TRBV18 to TRBJ1-4; the D gene is possibly TRBD1 (5 bases). Germline assignment: CDR1 KGHSH and CDR2 LQKENI. The CDR3 loop spans 15 amino acids. The V end lost 0 bases, the J end lost 4 bases, and 9 bases lay between the germline ends. For the CDR3, the DNA is TGTGCCAGCTCACCACCGGGGCGTAATAATGAAAAACTGTTTTTT. Protein: CASSPPGRNNEKLFF.

The chain links TRBV7-2 to TRBJ1-1, with D tentatively TRBD1 (5 bases). V lost 0 bases to trimming and J lost 6 bases, with 11 bases between them. Per the germline V gene, CDR1 is SGHTA and CDR2 is FQGNSA. The CDR3 runs to 14 residues. The CDR3 region is CASSLAIQAAEAFF. CDR3 nucleotide sequence: TGTGCCAGCAGCTTAGCTATACAGGCGGCTGAAGCTTTCTTT.

This chain uses TRBV2 with TRBJ2-2; 7 nucleotides match TRBD1. Germline CDR1 and CDR2: SNHLY and FYNNEI. V dropped 6 bases and J dropped 4; count of bases not matched to a gene: 5. CDR3 length: 14 residues. The CDR3 DNA is TGTGCCAGCAGAGAGGGACAGAGCACCGGGGAGCTGTTTTTT. It translates to CASREGQSTGELFF.

The sample holds a few counts of this clone. The J gene is TRBJ1-1, the V gene TRBV30; D is uncertain. The length of the CDR3 is 11 residues. Germline lookup yields CDR1 GTSNPN and CDR2 SVGIG (reference sequence). The V gene lost 2 bases and the J gene lost 10 bases, with 11 bases spanning the gap. DNA for the CDR3: TGTGCCTGGAGTTCGGTGGAGAGAGCTTTCTTT. Protein sequence: CAWSSVERAFF.

The rearrangement joins TRBV11-3 to TRBJ2-2; possible D gene TRBD1, 5 bases. The CDR3 has 14 residues. CDR1 is SGHNT, CDR2 YENEEA, per germline. V shed 6 bases and J shed 3 bases, with 11 bases lying between them. The CDR3 nucleotides are TGTGCCAGCAGTTTCCAGGGTTACACCGGGGAGCTGTTTTTT. Its protein product is CASSFQGYTGELFF.

The chain combines TRBV7-8 with TRBJ1-3, with D unresolved. Trimming left V 5 bases short and J 1 base short, with 9 bases between. The length of the CDR3 is 14 residues. CDR1 is SGHVS and CDR2 is FQNEAQ in the germline V gene. The CDR3 DNA reads as TGTGCCAGCAGCGCCTTGACTTCTGGAAACACCATATATTTT. Translating gives CASSALTSGNTIYF.

Here the CDR3 reads CASSLQNYGYTF. In DNA form, the CDR3 reads TGTGCCAGCAGCCTACAGAACTATGGCTACACCTTC. The chain joins TRBV5-6 to TRBJ1-2, with D uncertain. Germline CDR1 and CDR2: SGHDT and YYEEEE. V lost 4 bases, J lost 2 bases, and 6 bases lay in between. This CDR3 contains 12 residues.

The CDR3 here is CASNRGDEQYF. The CDR3 bases are TGTGCCAGCAACAGGGGCGACGAGCAGTACTTC. The chain joins TRBV6-5 to TRBJ2-7; 7 bases are a match to TRBD1. The V and J ends lost 7 bases and 5 bases, in that order; junction bases with no gene match: 2. The CDR3 length is 11 residues. Germline CDR1 and CDR2: MNHEY and SVGAGI.

This clone was counted a single time. Other DNA sequences in this specimen translate into the identical CDR3. The V call is TRBV7-2, the J call TRBJ1-2; 8 positions match TRBD1. Germline trimming cut 1 base from V and 5 bases from J; bases unmatched to any gene: 0. The CDR3 runs 13 residues. CDR1 and CDR2 (germline): SGHTA, FQGNSA. The CDR3: CASSLGQGYGYTF. CDR3 in DNA: TGTGCCAGCAGCTTAGGACAGGGGTATGGCTACACCTTC.

This chain joins TRBV19 and TRBJ1-2; 8 bases are shared with TRBD1. V gave up 4 bases and J gave up 4 bases; unmatched junction bases: 5. The germline gives CDR1 LNHDA, CDR2 SQIVND (reference sequence). The CDR3 length is 14 residues. DNA of the CDR3: TGTGCCAGTAGTAACCCAGGGGGCGTCTATGGCTACACCTTC. Amino acid sequence: CASSNPGGVYGYTF.

The gene calls are TRBV7-2 and TRBJ1-2, with D perhaps TRBD1 (6 bases). The CDR3 extends over 15 amino acids. The ends were cut back, 6 bases at V and 1 base at J, with 15 bases in the middle. Germline values: CDR1 SGHTA, CDR2 FQGNSA. The CDR3 bases are TGTGCCAGCAGACCAACAGGGTCGAATAACTATGGCTACACCTTC. It yields the protein CASRPTGSNNYGYTF.

V and J are TRBV4-3 and TRBJ2-3, with a tentative D call TRBD1 (6 bases). The length of the CDR3 is 18 residues. The V and J ends lost 0 bases and 1 base respectively, with 17 bases between them. Germline V gene data show CDR1 as LGHNA and CDR2 as YSLEER. This chain's CDR3 is CASSQDGLDSFRTDTQYF. The CDR3, as DNA: TGCGCCAGCAGCCAAGATGGGTTGGACAGTTTTCGCACAGATACGCAGTATTTT.